This T cell receptor beta chain was recovered during a study of regulatory T cells in long-lasting Graves disease. General study points: Having few samples may have compromised the accuracy.

Construction of the TCR beta libraries employed iRepertoire HTBI primers in conjunction with Arm-PCR of CDR3 regions. In TCRdb, the multiplex PCR reads were re-called with MiXCR into one record per CDR3 protein. The profile covers hundreds of thousands of distinct CDR3 sequences, with roughly a sixth appearing a single time and roughly 25% taken by the ten largest. Time point given: newly diagnosed GD, antithyroid drugs for less than 3 months. RNA from PBMCs was the source of the TCR library. This CDR3 is built from 14 residues. Germline loops: CDR1 MDHEN, CDR2 SYDVKM. Trimming removed 3 bases at V and 2 bases at J, with 10 bases between. Ten or more counts support this clonotype. Antigen unknown. These data also featured in a second study, about T cells in Graves' hyperthyroidism and ophthalmopathy.

Material: peripheral blood mononuclear cells (PBMCs), obtained at new diagnosis, from a patient treated with antithyroid drugs. This sequence joins TRBV28 and TRBJ1-1; D not certain. This clonotype originated in a middle-aged woman with Graves disease. The DNA of the CDR3 is TGTGCCAGCAGTTTTATTAACGTTAACACTGAAGCTTTCTTT. Protein sequence: CASSFINVNTEAFF.